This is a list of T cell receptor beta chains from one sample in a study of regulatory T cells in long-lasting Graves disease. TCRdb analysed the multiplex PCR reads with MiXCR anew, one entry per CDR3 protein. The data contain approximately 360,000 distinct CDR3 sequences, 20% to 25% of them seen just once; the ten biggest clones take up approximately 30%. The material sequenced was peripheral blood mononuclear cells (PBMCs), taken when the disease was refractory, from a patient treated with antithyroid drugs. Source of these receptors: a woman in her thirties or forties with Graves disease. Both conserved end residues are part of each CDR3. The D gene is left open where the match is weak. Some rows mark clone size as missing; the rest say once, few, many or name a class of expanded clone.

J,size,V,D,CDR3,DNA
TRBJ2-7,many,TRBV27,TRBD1,CASSFDRGTYEQYF,TGTGCCAGCAGTTTCGACAGGGGAACCTACGAGCAGTACTTC
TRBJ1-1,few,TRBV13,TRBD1,CASSLMTGSNTEAFF,TGTGCCAGCAGCTTAATGACAGGGTCGAACACTGAAGCTTTCTTT
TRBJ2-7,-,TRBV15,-,CATSGYLGSYEQYF,TGTGCCACCAGCGGCTATTTGGGTTCCTACGAGCAGTACTTC
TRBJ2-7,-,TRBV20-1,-,CSARDGASLHEQYF,TGCAGTGCTAGGGATGGGGCTAGTCTCCACGAGCAGTACTTC
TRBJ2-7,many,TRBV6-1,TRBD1,CASRQGPEYEQYF,TGTGCCAGCCGACAGGGACCGGAATACGAGCAGTACTTC
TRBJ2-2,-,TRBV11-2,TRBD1,CASSSREPSGTGHTGELFF,TGTGCCAGCAGCTCCCGGGAACCATCAGGGACAGGGCACACCGGGGAGCTGTTTTTT
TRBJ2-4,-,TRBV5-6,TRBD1,CASSLGSQGIKGNIQYF,TGTGCCAGCAGCTTGGGGTCACAGGGGATTAAAGGAAACATTCAGTACTTC
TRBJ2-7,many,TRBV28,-,CASSLGKSSSYEQYF,TGTGCCAGCAGTTTAGGGAAATCAAGCTCCTACGAGCAGTACTTC
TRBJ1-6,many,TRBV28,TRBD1,CASSLLGQGQYNSPLHF,TGTGCCAGCAGTTTATTGGGGCAGGGACAGTATAATTCACCCCTCCACTTT
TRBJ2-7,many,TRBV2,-,CASKRNLSYEQYF,TGTGCCAGCAAGAGGAACCTCTCCTACGAGCAGTACTTC
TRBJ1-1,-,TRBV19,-,CASHTGTRSTFF,TGTGCCAGTCACACCGGGACCCGGTCGACTTTCTTT
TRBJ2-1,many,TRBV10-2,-,CASSEFIGISSYNEQFF,TGCGCCAGCAGTGAGTTTATCGGTATAAGCTCCTACAATGAGCAGTTCTTC
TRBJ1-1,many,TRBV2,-,CASSEGGGYTEAFF,TGTGCCAGCAGTGAAGGGGGGGGTTACACTGAAGCTTTCTTT
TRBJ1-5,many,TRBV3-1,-,CASSQEGSIQHF,TGTGCCAGCAGCCAAGAGGGTTCCATACAGCATTTT
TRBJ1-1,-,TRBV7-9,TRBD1,CAGGETGSAFF,TGTGCCGGGGGGGAGACAGGGTCAGCTTTCTTT
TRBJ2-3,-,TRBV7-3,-,CASSFSDLSTDTQYF,TGTGCCAGCAGCTTCTCCGACCTCAGCACAGATACGCAGTATTTT
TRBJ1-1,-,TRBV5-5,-,CASSLSPGLLNTEAFF,TGTGCCAGCAGCTTATCCCCCGGGCTCTTGAACACTGAAGCTTTCTTT
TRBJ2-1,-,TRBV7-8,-,CASSFGSAAGEQFF,TGTGCCAGCAGCTTTGGCTCAGCGGCAGGCGAGCAGTTCTTC
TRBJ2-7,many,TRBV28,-,CASRQSGGGYEQYF,TGTGCCAGCAGACAGTCGGGCGGTGGCTACGAGCAGTACTTC
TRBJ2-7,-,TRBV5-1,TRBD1,CASTFRTGGLEIYEQYF,TGCGCCAGCACCTTTAGGACAGGGGGACTGGAGATCTACGAGCAGTACTTC
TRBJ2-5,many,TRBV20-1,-,CSANKPSGTQYF,TGCAGTGCTAACAAACCCTCGGGGACCCAGTACTTC
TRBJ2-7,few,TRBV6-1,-,CASSEAAGETYEQYF,TGTGCCAGCAGTGAAGCAGCAGGGGAAACCTACGAGCAGTACTTC
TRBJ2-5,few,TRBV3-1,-,CASSQDHGRGGTQYF,TGTGCCAGCAGCCAAGATCACGGCAGGGGGGGGACCCAGTACTTC
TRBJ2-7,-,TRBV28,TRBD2,CASSSGDMSGVATSSYEQYF,TGTGCCAGCAGTTCGGGGGATATGAGCGGGGTTGCGACTAGCTCCTACGAGCAGTACTTC
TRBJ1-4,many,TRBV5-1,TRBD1,CASSKGQGGEKLFF,TGCGCCAGCAGCAAGGGACAGGGTGGTGAAAAACTGTTTTTT
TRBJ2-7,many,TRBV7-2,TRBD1,CASRPGQGAAEQYF,TGTGCCAGCAGACCGGGACAGGGGGCGGCCGAGCAGTACTTC
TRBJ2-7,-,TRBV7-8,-,CASSSHGREQYF,TGTGCCAGCAGCTCGCATGGGCGAGAGCAGTACTTC
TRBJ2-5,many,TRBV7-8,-,CASSARTISGTEETQYF,TGTGCCAGCAGCGCACGAACAATCTCCGGGACGGAAGAGACCCAGTACTTC
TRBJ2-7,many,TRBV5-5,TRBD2,CASSLFASGTYEQYF,TGTGCCAGCAGCTTGTTTGCTAGCGGAACCTACGAGCAGTACTTC
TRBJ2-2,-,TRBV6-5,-,CASSYDKGELFF,TGTGCCAGCAGTTACGATAAGGGGGAGCTGTTTTTT
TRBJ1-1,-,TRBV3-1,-,CASSPRWAQGTEAFF,TGTGCCAGCAGCCCCCGATGGGCCCAGGGGACTGAAGCTTTCTTT
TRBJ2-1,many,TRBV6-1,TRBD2,CASSEWSGNRNEQFF,TGTGCCAGCAGTGAATGGAGCGGGAACCGTAATGAGCAGTTCTTC
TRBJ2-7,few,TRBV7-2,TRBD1,CASSVDRGPYEQYF,TGTGCCAGCAGCGTGGACAGGGGACCCTACGAGCAGTACTTC
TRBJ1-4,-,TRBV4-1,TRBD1,CASSPGQGTTTNEKLFF,TGCGCCAGCAGCCCGGGACAGGGTACCACAACTAATGAAAAACTGTTTTTT
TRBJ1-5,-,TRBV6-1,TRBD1,CASAGQGAMPQHF,TGTGCCAGCGCGGGACAGGGGGCGATGCCCCAGCATTTT
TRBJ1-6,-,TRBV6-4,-,CASSEDGWGTSPLHF,TGTGCCAGCAGTGAAGATGGGTGGGGTACTTCACCCCTCCACTTT